This TCR beta chain was identified in a study of regulatory T cells in long-lasting Graves disease. Notes on the study in general: Favored gene segments in persistent disease were TRBV28, TRBJ1-2 and TRBJ2-5. Those with persistent Graves' had less TCR diversity than newly diagnosed patients.

Building of the TCR beta libraries involved iRepertoire HTBI primers and Arm-PCR of CDR3 regions. Each CDR3 protein is one row after TCRdb ran MiXCR on the multiplex PCR reads. This sample has some 330,000 distinct CDR3 sequences, with roughly 25% found just once. Concerning this clonotype itself: Its target is not known.

The CDR3 has 17 amino acids. CDR1 and CDR2 from the germline V gene are SQVTM and ANQGSEA. The junction had 18 bases not matched to a gene; V was cut back by 7 bases and J by 4 bases. Time point given: persistent/refractory GD, antithyroid drugs over 5 years with positive TRAb. With RNA extracted from PBMCs as input, the TCR library was made. The input for sequencing was peripheral blood mononuclear cells (PBMCs), taken when the disease was refractory, from a patient treated with antithyroid drugs. This receptor was obtained from a woman between 35 and 50 years old with Graves disease. The V call is TRBV29-1, the J call TRBJ1-1; 10 nucleotides line up with TRBD1. The CDR3 coding sequence is TGCAGCGCCCCTCTCACCGGGACAGGGGCTTGGGGCACTGAAGCTTTCTTT. Encoded protein: CSAPLTGTGAWGTEAFF.